This T cell receptor (beta chain) was sequenced during a study of blood T cells in healthy people across ages. Trimming cost V 4 bases and J 8 bases; bases outside gene matches: 14. This CDR3 is built from 17 residues. Germline lookup yields CDR1 MNHEY and CDR2 SVGAGI. A J-beta primer mix and a sample-barcoded 5' primer were used in a second PCR of about 7 to 12 cycles. One entry per CDR3 protein results from TCRdb running MiXCR on the 5' RACE reads. The table has about 720,000 distinct CDR3 sequences, 20% to 25% seen once. Concerning this clonotype itself: Its matching antigen is unknown.

Findings and limits, study-wide: Expanded clonotype shifts may have been confounded, as the donors had an unknown CMV status.

Material: blood. This TCR came from an older man in good health. The chain has TRBV6-5 and TRBJ2-1, with 10 bases matching TRBD2. The CDR3 protein is CASSSFPSSGSFDEQFF. The DNA for the CDR3 is TGTGCCAGCAGTTCATTCCCTTCTAGCGGGAGTTTTGATGAGCAGTTCTTC.